One sample yielded the 27 T cell receptor beta chains listed below, sequenced in a study of neoadjuvant anti-PD-1 for oral cavity cancer. TCRdb's table, derived via immunoSEQ multiplex PCR, lists solely in-frame clones and lacks some. The sample records 6,500 to 9,000 clones, 48% being singletons. This specimen was tumor tissue, taken before nivolumab (anti-PD-1) treatment. The receptors here all came from a person aged 35-80 years with oral cavity squamous cell carcinoma.

The gene calls are TRBV21-1 and TRBJ2-3; TRBD2, the table's D call, lacks a check against the DNA. TRBV21-1 is a pseudogene segment. The CDR3 sequence is 21 residues long. CDR3 protein: CASSKWPLTGGGAGGTDTQYF. The CDR3, as DNA: TGTGCCAGCAGCAAATGGCCCTTAACAGGGGGGGGAGCGGGAGGGACAGATACGCAGTATTTT.

For this clone: A clone one base away is much larger, so this may be a read error. The genes are TRBV11-1 and TRBJ2-1; D remains ambiguous. V lost 3 bases and J 7 bases, leaving 4 bases between the germline ends. The CDR3 extends over 11 amino acids. Germline V gene data show CDR1 as SGHAT and CDR2 as FQDESV (reference sequence). The CDR3 DNA sequence: TGTGCCAGCAGCTTGGGGAATGAGCAGTTCTTC. Translating gives CASSLGNEQFF.

The rearrangement joins TRBV6-5 to TRBJ1-5; D is unclear. With 5 bases removed from V and 1 base from J, the gap between germline ends came to 6 bases. This CDR3 has 13 amino acids. From germline, CDR1 is MNHEY and CDR2 SVGAGI. CDR3 sequence: CASSRKSNQPQHF. In nucleotides, the CDR3 is TGTGCCAGCAGTCGTAAGAGCAATCAGCCCCAGCATTTT.

CDR3 sequence reads: CASSETVNYGYTF. CDR3 nucleotides: TGTGCCAGCAGTGAGACGGTGAACTATGGCTACACCTTC. The V and J genes are TRBV2 and TRBJ1-2; D remains ambiguous. V lost 3 bases to trimming and J lost 2 bases, with 7 bases between them. The germline V gene encodes CDR1 SNHLY and CDR2 FYNNEI. The CDR3 totals 13 residues.

In the case of this clone: One end of the junction fails to match germline, which may point to a read error. The chain recombines TRBV7-7 with TRBJ1-2; unclear D gene. Germline V gene data show CDR1 as SSHAT and CDR2 as FNYEAQ (reference sequence). The length of the CDR3 is 11 residues. The CDR3 loop reads CASSLIPGYTF. The CDR3 nucleotides read TGTGCTAGCAGCTTAATCCCGGGCTACACCTTC.

The chain is built from TRBV9 and TRBJ1-1, with D perhaps matching TRBD1 (6 bases). V was shortened by 0 bases and J by 4 bases, with 10 bases between the two germline ends. Germline values: CDR1 SGDLS, CDR2 YYNGEE. The CDR3 sequence is 14 residues long. DNA of the CDR3: TGTGCCAGCAGCGTAGAGCGGGGGGCCACTGAAGCTTTCTTT. Residues: CASSVERGATEAFF.

This clone was observed a handful of times. The gene calls are TRBV6-4 and TRBJ1-4, with D maybe TRBD1 (5 bases). CDR3 length: 14 amino acids. Looked up from germline, CDR1 is MRHNA and CDR2 is SNTAGT. Trimming stripped 6 bases from V and 7 bases from J, with 15 bases between. The DNA of the CDR3 is TGTGCCAGCAGGGAACAGGCTTCAAGTGAAAAACTGTTTTTT. Translated, it gives CASREQASSEKLFF.

This clone appeared a single time. The V and J genes are TRBV15 and TRBJ2-7, with 10 bases fitting TRBD1. Unmatched junction bases numbered 2, after V lost 1 base and J lost 2 bases. The CDR3 covers 15 residues. Germline lookup yields CDR1 LNHNV and CDR2 YYDKDF (reference sequence). The CDR3 reads CATSRGTGGTYEQYF. CDR3 DNA sequence: TGTGCCACCAGCAGAGGGACAGGGGGGACCTACGAGCAGTACTTC.

The chain couples TRBV4-1 to TRBJ2-7, with D maybe TRBD1 (6 bases). V lost 2 bases and J 3 bases, leaving 14 bases between the germline ends. Germline V gene sequence: CDR1 MGHRA, CDR2 YSYEKL. The CDR3 covers 15 residues. CDR3 in DNA: TGCGCCAGCAGCCAATCCCGGGACACCTTCTACGAGCAGTACTTC. Amino acids: CASSQSRDTFYEQYF.

V and J are TRBV18 and TRBJ1-1, with D perhaps matching TRBD1 (6 bases). Per the germline V gene, CDR1 is KGHSH and CDR2 is LQKENI. The V gene lost 2 bases and the J gene lost 4 bases, with 8 bases spanning the gap. CDR3 size: 13 residues. CDR3: CASSPTGATEAFF. DNA of the CDR3: TGTGCCAGCTCACCAACGGGGGCCACTGAAGCTTTCTTT.

This clone ranks as large. This rearrangement joins TRBV2 to TRBJ2-7, with D uncertain. CDR3 length: 15 residues. The V end lost 2 bases, the J end lost 3 bases, and 14 bases lay between the germline ends. Per germline, CDR1 SNHLY and CDR2 FYNNEI. The chain's CDR3 is CASSEPPSSNYEQYF. The DNA for the CDR3 is TGTGCCAGCAGTGAACCACCCAGCTCTAACTACGAGCAGTACTTC.

V usage is TRBV6-5 and J usage is TRBJ2-7, with 11 bases matching TRBD2. The V and J ends lost 3 bases and 3 bases, in that order; junction bases with no gene match: 4. The CDR3 spans 15 residues. Germline CDR1 reads MNHEY; CDR2 reads SVGAGI. The CDR3 protein is CASSYLAGGVYEQYF. DNA of the CDR3: TGTGCCAGCAGTTATCTAGCGGGAGGAGTCTACGAGCAGTACTTC.

This clone has just a few counts. A read error may account for a junction end that differs from germline. The chain employs TRBV7-7 and TRBJ2-3; 7 bases are shared with TRBD1. CDR1 and CDR2 (germline): SSHAT, FNYEAQ (reference sequence). The length of the CDR3 is 17 residues. DNA for the CDR3: TGTGCTAGCAGCGAAACCCCACCGGGACAGATCACAGATACGCAGTATTTT. Translation gives CASSETPPGQITDTQYF.

This clone was picked up a small number of times. This chain connects TRBV6-6 to TRBJ1-1, with TRBD1 as a possible D gene (5 bases). The ends were cut back, 6 bases at V and 4 bases at J, with 9 bases in the middle. The CDR3 sequence is 12 residues long. CDR1 and CDR2 from the germline V gene are MNHNY and SVGAGI (reference sequence). The CDR3 region has the DNA TGTGCCAGCAGACAGGCAATCACTGAAGCTTTCTTT. It specifies CASRQAITEAFF.

The chain uses TRBV7-2 and TRBJ2-3; D uncertain. The V end lost 4 bases, the J end lost 0 bases, and 14 bases lay between the germline ends. The V gene's germline CDR1 is SGHTA and CDR2 FQGNSA. This CDR3 spans 16 amino acids. Written as DNA, the CDR3 is TGTGCCAGCAGCTCCGGTAGCATTACTAGCACAGATACGCAGTATTTT. Translated: CASSSGSITSTDTQYF. Looking up the rest from reference TRBV7-2 and TRBJ2-3 gives the full variable domain: GAGVSQSPSNKVTEKGKDVELRCDPISGHTALYWYRQSLGQGLEFLIYFQGNSAPDKSGLPSDRFSAERTGGSVSTLTIQRTQQEDSAVYLCASSSGSITSTDTQYFGPGTRLTVL.

Only a few counts were recorded for this clone. The chain carries TRBV27 and TRBJ2-7, with a weak D call TRBD2 (6 bases). This CDR3 comprises 18 residues. The V gene's germline CDR1 is MNHEY and CDR2 SMNVEV (reference sequence). Trimming removed 6 bases from V and 0 bases from J, with 24 bases in between. The CDR3 DNA sequence: TGTGCCAGCAGCTGGTGGAAGGCTAGCGCCCCGAGCTCCTACGAGCAGTACTTC. Translation: CASSWWKASAPSSYEQYF.

V usage is TRBV5-1 and J usage is TRBJ2-2; the match to TRBD2 covers 12 bases. After removal of 4 bases from V and 6 bases from J, the junction contained 13 bases not matched to a gene. From germline, CDR1 is SGHRS and CDR2 YFSETQ. The CDR3 loop spans 18 amino acids. CDR3 residues: CASSLEGASGRAPGELFF. DNA for the CDR3: TGCGCCAGCAGCCTGGAGGGGGCTAGCGGGAGGGCCCCCGGGGAGCTGTTTTTT.

This clone occurred a few times. This rearrangement joins TRBV27 to TRBJ1-2; 10 nucleotides align to TRBD1. Germline values: CDR1 MNHEY, CDR2 SMNVEV (reference sequence). V shed 4 bases, J shed 3 bases, and the junction held 5 bases outside the gene matches. This CDR3 region has 15 residues. In DNA, the CDR3 is TGTGCCAGCAGTTCTACGGGACAGGGGTACTATGGCTACACCTTC. Its translation: CASSSTGQGYYGYTF.

To note about this clone: An end of the junction differs from the germline gene, which may be a read error. The chain carries TRBV18 and TRBJ2-7; 10 bases agree with TRBD2. Per germline, CDR1 KGHSH and CDR2 LQKENI. The CDR3 loop spans 13 amino acids. DNA for the CDR3: TGTGCCAGCTCACCACCTAGCGGGAGGACCTCCTTTTTC. Protein: CASSPPSGRTSFF.

This chain uses TRBV9 with TRBJ2-7, with a weak D call TRBD2 (5 bases). This CDR3 is 13 amino acids long. Trimming removed 3 bases from V and 3 bases from J, with 10 bases in between. In germline, CDR1 is SGDLS, CDR2 YYNGEE. The CDR3 coding sequence is TGTGCCAGCAGCGGAGACGGGAACTACGAGCAGTACTTC. It yields the protein CASSGDGNYEQYF. The variable domain in full, with the rest retrieved from reference TRBV9 and TRBJ2-7, is DSGVTQTPKHLITATGQRVTLRCSPRSGDLSVYWYQQSLDQGLQFLIQYYNGEERAKGNILERFSAQQFPDLHSELNLSSLELGDSALYFCASSGDGNYEQYFGPGTRLTVT.

The V call is TRBV28, the J call TRBJ1-5; 8 bases are a match to TRBD1. CDR1 is MDHEN and CDR2 is SYDVKM in the germline V gene. Germline trimming cut 5 bases from V and 6 bases from J; bases unmatched to any gene: 9. The CDR3 contains 15 residues. The CDR3 loop reads CASSLAGGAGQPQHF. The CDR3 DNA reads TGTGCCAGCAGTCTCGCAGGGGGCGCGGGTCAGCCCCAGCATTTT.

The J gene is TRBJ1-2, the V gene TRBV18; TRBD1 matches at 8 bases. The CDR3 extends over 17 amino acids. The junction had 14 bases not matched to a gene; V was cut back by 1 base and J by 7 bases. Germline V gene lookup returns CDR1 KGHSH and CDR2 LQKENI. For the CDR3, the DNA is TGTGCCAGCTCACCACAGGACAGGGTATCTTCTTCGAGTGGCTACACCTTC. Translated, it gives CASSPQDRVSSSSGYTF.

V and J are TRBV27 and TRBJ1-2; 8 bases match TRBD1. CDR3 length equals 15 residues. CDR1 is MNHEY, CDR2 SMNVEV, per germline (reference sequence). The V gene end was trimmed by 5 bases and the J gene end by 1 base; junction bases not matched to a gene: 6. CDR3 sequence: CASSLQGALNYGYTF. The CDR3 region has the DNA TGTGCCAGCAGTCTTCAGGGGGCGCTTAACTATGGCTACACCTTC.

The chain recombines TRBV2 with TRBJ1-3; 7 bases fit TRBD1. Per the germline V gene, CDR1 is SNHLY and CDR2 is FYNNEI. Trimming cost V 7 bases and J 5 bases; bases outside gene matches: 11. This CDR3 spans 15 amino acids. The CDR3 DNA is TGTGCCAGCACCCTGGGACAGACTATCAGAAACACCATATATTTT. Encoded protein: CASTLGQTIRNTIYF.

This clone occurred a few times. This chain links TRBV11-2 with TRBJ2-1; 7 bases line up with TRBD1. The germline V gene encodes CDR1 SGHAT and CDR2 FQNNGV. There are 12 residues in the CDR3. V dropped 0 bases and J dropped 10; count of bases not matched to a gene: 0. The CDR3 nucleotides read TGTGCCAGCAGCTTAGAAGGGGGCGAGCAGTTCTTC. The encoded protein is CASSLEGGEQFF.

This rearrangement joins TRBV6-1 to TRBJ2-2; tentatively, D is TRBD2 (6 bases). V was trimmed by 3 bases and J by 9 bases, leaving 14 bases between them. CDR3 length: 14 amino acids. In germline, CDR1 is MNHNS, CDR2 SASEGT. CDR3 loop: CASSETGVSRELFF. Written as DNA, the CDR3 is TGTGCCAGCAGTGAGACGGGAGTGTCCCGGGAGCTGTTTTTT.

In its sample, this clone was seen a few times. This chain links TRBV6-6 with TRBJ1-1, with no clear D. V was clipped by 2 bases and J by 11 bases, with 15 bases between them. Germline CDR1 is MNHNY and CDR2 is SVGAGI (reference sequence). There are 13 residues in the CDR3. CDR3 nucleotide sequence: TGTGCCAGCAGTTACGGGGAGGGAGGCGCCGCTTTCTTT. It is translated as CASSYGEGGAAFF.